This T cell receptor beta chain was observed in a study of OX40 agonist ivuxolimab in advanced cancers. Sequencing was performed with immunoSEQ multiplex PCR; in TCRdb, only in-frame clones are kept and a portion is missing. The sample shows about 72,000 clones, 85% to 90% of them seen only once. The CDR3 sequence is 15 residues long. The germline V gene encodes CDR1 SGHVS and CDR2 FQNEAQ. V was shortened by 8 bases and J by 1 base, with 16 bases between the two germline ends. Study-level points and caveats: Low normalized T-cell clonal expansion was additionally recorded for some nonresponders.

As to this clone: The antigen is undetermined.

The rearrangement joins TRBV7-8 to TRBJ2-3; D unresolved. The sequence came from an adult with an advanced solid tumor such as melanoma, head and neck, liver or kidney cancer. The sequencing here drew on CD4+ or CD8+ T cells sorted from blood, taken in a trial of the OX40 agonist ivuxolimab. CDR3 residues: CASAVSWTGTDTQYF. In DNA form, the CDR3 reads TGTGCCAGCGCTGTTTCGTGGACGGGCACAGATACGCAGTATTTT.